These T cell receptor beta chains were read from a single sample in a study of CD8 T cells in Susac syndrome. Each CDR3 protein gets one entry after TCRdb re-called the immunoSEQ multiplex PCR reads with MiXCR. The data hold hundreds of thousands of distinct CDR3 sequences, with approximately 95% observed a single time. The specimen sequenced was CD4+ T cells from PBMCs. All receptors come from a human donor with Susac syndrome. Both conserved end residues are part of each CDR3. Each record gives: CDR3 protein, CDR3 DNA, D gene, V gene, clone size, J gene. The D gene is left open where the match is weak. Not all rows give a size; the values are once, few, many and, for expanded clones, a class.

CDR3aa: CASSSRNTGELFF
CDR3nt: TGTGCCAGCAGTTCCCGAAACACCGGGGAGCTGTTTTTT
d_gene: .
v_gene: TRBV12-3/TRBV12-4
abundance: .
j_gene: TRBJ2-2

CDR3aa: CASGRTRVVDGYTF
CDR3nt: TGTGCCAGCGGTCGGACCAGGGTGGTGGATGGCTACACCTTC
d_gene: .
v_gene: TRBV6-5
abundance: .
j_gene: TRBJ1-2

CDR3aa: CAWGQHRGRTEAFF
CDR3nt: TGTGCCTGGGGCCAACACAGGGGGAGGACTGAAGCTTTCTTT
d_gene: TRBD1
v_gene: TRBV30
abundance: once
j_gene: TRBJ1-1

CDR3aa: CSVIKGADSNQPQHF
CDR3nt: TGCAGCGTTATTAAGGGGGCGGACAGCAATCAGCCCCAGCATTTT
d_gene: TRBD1
v_gene: TRBV29-1
abundance: .
j_gene: TRBJ1-5

CDR3aa: CSARRTGNTEAFF
CDR3nt: TGCAGTGCTAGACGAACGGGGAACACTGAAGCTTTCTTT
d_gene: .
v_gene: TRBV20-1
abundance: once
j_gene: TRBJ1-1

CDR3aa: CATSRGTSGVHEQFF
CDR3nt: TGTGCCACCAGCAGAGGGACTAGCGGGGTTCATGAGCAGTTCTTC
d_gene: TRBD2
v_gene: TRBV15
abundance: .
j_gene: TRBJ2-1

CDR3aa: CSVERVGGGLSYNEQFF
CDR3nt: TGCAGCGTTGAAAGAGTAGGAGGGGGACTCTCCTACAATGAGCAGTTCTTC
d_gene: .
v_gene: TRBV29-1
abundance: .
j_gene: TRBJ2-1

CDR3aa: CALRTSRGYTF
CDR3nt: TGTGCCTTACGAACAAGCCGCGGCTACACCTTC
d_gene: .
v_gene: TRBV30
abundance: .
j_gene: TRBJ1-2

CDR3aa: CSARVGTRYQPQHF
CDR3nt: TGCAGTGCTAGGGTAGGGACACGATATCAGCCCCAGCATTTT
d_gene: .
v_gene: TRBV20-1
abundance: .
j_gene: TRBJ1-5

CDR3aa: CASSLGQVHISQPQHF
CDR3nt: TGTGCCAGCAGTTTGGGACAGGTCCATATAAGCCAGCCCCAGCATTTT
d_gene: TRBD1
v_gene: TRBV28
abundance: .
j_gene: TRBJ1-5

CDR3aa: CAWSVRGSGGYTF
CDR3nt: TGTGCCTGGAGTGTACGAGGATCTGGTGGCTACACCTTC
d_gene: .
v_gene: TRBV30
abundance: .
j_gene: TRBJ1-2

CDR3aa: CSGGLTLQETQYF
CDR3nt: TGCAGTGGGGGACTGACCCTCCAAGAGACCCAGTACTTC
d_gene: .
v_gene: TRBV20-1
abundance: .
j_gene: TRBJ2-5

CDR3aa: CATVPRRDSNEKLFF
CDR3nt: TGTGCCACAGTCCCCCGTCGGGACAGCAATGAAAAACTGTTTTTT
d_gene: TRBD1
v_gene: TRBV15
abundance: .
j_gene: TRBJ1-4

CDR3aa: CASSLTRLGSGELFF
CDR3nt: TGTGCCAGCAGCTTGACTAGGCTAGGGTCCGGGGAGCTGTTTTTT
d_gene: .
v_gene: TRBV5-4
abundance: .
j_gene: TRBJ2-2

CDR3aa: CSVVGGSGRTYNEQFF
CDR3nt: TGCAGCGTTGTCGGGGGTAGCGGACGCACCTACAATGAGCAGTTCTTC
d_gene: .
v_gene: TRBV29-1
abundance: .
j_gene: TRBJ2-1

CDR3aa: CASSPGTAKDNEQFF
CDR3nt: TGCGCCAGCAGTCCCGGGACAGCGAAGGACAATGAGCAGTTCTTC
d_gene: TRBD1
v_gene: TRBV23-1
abundance: .
j_gene: TRBJ2-1

CDR3aa: CASLDRGIIDGYTF
CDR3nt: TGTGCCAGCTTGGACAGGGGGATCATTGATGGCTACACCTTC
d_gene: TRBD1
v_gene: TRBV28
abundance: .
j_gene: TRBJ1-2

CDR3aa: CASSQDRGLAVHRRNEQFF
CDR3nt: TGCGCCAGCAGCCAAGATCGGGGACTAGCCGTACATCGTAGGAATGAGCAGTTCTTC
d_gene: TRBD2
v_gene: TRBV4-1
abundance: .
j_gene: TRBJ2-1

CDR3aa: CASSPPGVDGYTF
CDR3nt: TGTGCCAGCTCACCACCCGGCGTGGATGGCTACACCTTC
d_gene: .
v_gene: TRBV18
abundance: .
j_gene: TRBJ1-2

CDR3aa: CASSPQAAHEQFF
CDR3nt: TGTGCCAGCAGCCCCCAGGCAGCGCACGAGCAGTTCTTC
d_gene: .
v_gene: TRBV14
abundance: .
j_gene: TRBJ2-1

CDR3aa: CSAQGYRVSYNEQFF
CDR3nt: TGCAGTGCTCAAGGCTACAGGGTCTCCTACAATGAGCAGTTCTTC
d_gene: .
v_gene: TRBV20-1
abundance: .
j_gene: TRBJ2-1

CDR3aa: CASRWVGVEAFF
CDR3nt: TGTGCCAGCAGATGGGTGGGCGTTGAAGCTTTCTTT
d_gene: .
v_gene: TRBV7-9
abundance: .
j_gene: TRBJ1-1

CDR3aa: CASSQPTTSSGANVLTF
CDR3nt: TGTGCCAGCAGCCAACCCACTACCAGCTCTGGGGCCAACGTCCTGACTTTC
d_gene: .
v_gene: TRBV3-1
abundance: once
j_gene: TRBJ2-6

CDR3aa: CASSETLAGTYEQYF
CDR3nt: TGTGCCAGCAGTGAAACCCTAGCGGGAACCTACGAGCAGTACTTC
d_gene: TRBD2
v_gene: TRBV25-1
abundance: .
j_gene: TRBJ2-7

CDR3aa: CASSLGTSGTAWGDTQYF
CDR3nt: TGCGCCAGCAGCTTGGGGACTAGCGGAACCGCGTGGGGGGATACGCAGTATTTT
d_gene: TRBD2
v_gene: TRBV5-1
abundance: .
j_gene: TRBJ2-3

CDR3aa: CASSRRLRTDTQYF
CDR3nt: TGTGCCAGCAGCCGTAGACTTCGCACAGATACGCAGTATTTT
d_gene: .
v_gene: TRBV14
abundance: .
j_gene: TRBJ2-3

CDR3aa: CASREIEEKLFF
CDR3nt: TGTGCCTCCAGGGAGATTGAAGAAAAACTGTTTTTT
d_gene: .
v_gene: TRBV30
abundance: .
j_gene: TRBJ1-4

CDR3aa: CASSYSPDYEQYF
CDR3nt: TGTGCCAGCAGTTACTCGCCGGACTACGAGCAGTACTTC
d_gene: .
v_gene: TRBV6-5
abundance: .
j_gene: TRBJ2-7

CDR3aa: CASTHGTGDYGYTF
CDR3nt: TGTGCCAGCACCCATGGAACAGGAGACTATGGCTACACCTTC
d_gene: .
v_gene: TRBV5-4
abundance: once
j_gene: TRBJ1-2

CDR3aa: CSARPLNLNTEAFF
CDR3nt: TGCAGTGCTAGACCCCTTAATTTGAACACTGAAGCTTTCTTT
d_gene: .
v_gene: TRBV20-1
abundance: .
j_gene: TRBJ1-1

CDR3aa: CASSPSGQQDRGYTF
CDR3nt: TGTGCCAGCAGCCCAAGCGGACAGCAAGATCGGGGCTACACCTTC
d_gene: .
v_gene: TRBV7-9
abundance: .
j_gene: TRBJ1-2

CDR3aa: CAWSAHVYTGELFF
CDR3nt: TGTGCCTGGAGTGCGCACGTGTACACCGGGGAGCTGTTTTTT
d_gene: .
v_gene: TRBV30
abundance: .
j_gene: TRBJ2-2

CDR3aa: CASRTGMETQYF
CDR3nt: TGTGCCAGCAGAACCGGAATGGAGACCCAGTACTTC
d_gene: .
v_gene: TRBV28
abundance: few
j_gene: TRBJ2-5

CDR3aa: CASSPPGPANYGYTF
CDR3nt: TGTGCCAGCAGTCCCCCCGGACCAGCGAACTATGGCTACACCTTC
d_gene: .
v_gene: TRBV27
abundance: .
j_gene: TRBJ1-2

CDR3aa: CASSTVVNTEAFF
CDR3nt: TGCGCCAGCAGCACCGTGGTGAACACTGAAGCTTTCTTT
d_gene: .
v_gene: TRBV5-1
abundance: .
j_gene: TRBJ1-1

CDR3aa: CASSPGAYSYEQYF
CDR3nt: TGTGCCAGCAGTCCAGGGGCGTACTCCTACGAGCAGTACTTC
d_gene: .
v_gene: TRBV5-5
abundance: .
j_gene: TRBJ2-7

CDR3aa: CASIPSGKECEQFF
CDR3nt: TGCGCCAGCATCCCGAGCGGGAAAGAATGTGAGCAGTTCTTC
d_gene: TRBD2
v_gene: TRBV10-1
abundance: .
j_gene: TRBJ2-1

CDR3aa: CACGGDTDTQYF
CDR3nt: TGTGCCTGTGGTGGCGACACAGATACGCAGTATTTT
d_gene: .
v_gene: TRBV12-3/TRBV12-4
abundance: .
j_gene: TRBJ2-3

CDR3aa: CASSPGTTSNQPQHF
CDR3nt: TGCGCCAGCAGCCCCGGGACAACTAGCAATCAGCCCCAGCATTTT
d_gene: .
v_gene: TRBV5-1
abundance: .
j_gene: TRBJ1-5

CDR3aa: CASSPQSSYNEQFF
CDR3nt: TGTGCCAGCTCACCACAGAGCTCCTACAATGAGCAGTTCTTC
d_gene: .
v_gene: TRBV18
abundance: .
j_gene: TRBJ2-1

CDR3aa: CASSRPGTSGPVGQYF
CDR3nt: TGTGCCAGCAGTAGGCCTGGAACTAGCGGGCCCGTGGGGCAGTACTTC
d_gene: TRBD2
v_gene: TRBV6-6
abundance: once
j_gene: TRBJ2-7

CDR3aa: CSVRQGDQPQHF
CDR3nt: TGCAGCGTGAGACAGGGGGATCAGCCCCAGCATTTT
d_gene: TRBD1
v_gene: TRBV29-1
abundance: .
j_gene: TRBJ1-5

CDR3aa: CASSPSLLAGGPGEQYF
CDR3nt: TGTGCCAGCTCACCCTCCTTACTAGCGGGAGGGCCCGGCGAGCAGTACTTC
d_gene: TRBD2
v_gene: TRBV18
abundance: .
j_gene: TRBJ2-7

CDR3aa: CSVPAILGFQETQYF
CDR3nt: TGCAGCGTCCCCGCCATTCTAGGTTTCCAAGAGACCCAGTACTTC
d_gene: .
v_gene: TRBV29-1
abundance: .
j_gene: TRBJ2-5

CDR3aa: CASTLRPANQPQHF
CDR3nt: TGTGCCAGCACCTTACGCCCGGCCAATCAGCCCCAGCATTTT
d_gene: .
v_gene: TRBV6-6
abundance: once
j_gene: TRBJ1-5

CDR3aa: CSAPDATAANYGYTF
CDR3nt: TGCAGTGCCCCGGACGCAACCGCGGCTAACTATGGCTACACCTTC
d_gene: .
v_gene: TRBV20-1
abundance: .
j_gene: TRBJ1-2

CDR3aa: CAISEGDEKLFF
CDR3nt: TGTGCCATCAGTGAAGGCGATGAAAAACTGTTTTTT
d_gene: .
v_gene: TRBV10-3
abundance: once
j_gene: TRBJ1-4

CDR3aa: CASSPNRAPIAKNIQYF
CDR3nt: TGTGCCAGCAGCCCGAATAGGGCCCCAATAGCCAAAAACATTCAGTACTTC
d_gene: .
v_gene: TRBV6-1
abundance: .
j_gene: TRBJ2-4

CDR3aa: CASSQLCGRAGGEQFF
CDR3nt: TGCGCCAGCAGTCAACTGTGCGGGAGGGCCGGGGGTGAGCAGTTCTTC
d_gene: TRBD2
v_gene: TRBV23-1
abundance: .
j_gene: TRBJ2-1

CDR3aa: CASSLKGGTVTDTQYF
CDR3nt: TGTGCCAGCAGTTTAAAGGGCGGGACAGTCACAGATACGCAGTATTTT
d_gene: .
v_gene: TRBV28
abundance: .
j_gene: TRBJ2-3

CDR3aa: CSARGDRLLYGYTF
CDR3nt: TGCAGTGCTAGAGGGGACAGGCTCCTCTATGGCTACACCTTC
d_gene: TRBD1
v_gene: TRBV20-1
abundance: .
j_gene: TRBJ1-2

CDR3aa: CAWSVQRRANGYTF
CDR3nt: TGTGCCTGGAGTGTACAGCGCAGGGCTAATGGCTACACCTTC
d_gene: .
v_gene: TRBV30
abundance: .
j_gene: TRBJ1-2